This T cell receptor (beta chain) was identified during a study of T cell repertoires in cytomegalovirus infection. As regards this clonotype: The target antigen is unknown.

CDR1 MNHNY and CDR2 SVGAGI come from the germline V gene (reference sequence). This CDR3 has 15 residues. V shed 5 bases and J shed 0 bases, with 11 bases lying between them. TCRdb passed the reads through MiXCR, listing each CDR3 protein once. The profile shows 750,000 to 900,000 distinct CDR3 sequences, roughly 29% of them singletons. This chain links TRBV6-6 with TRBJ1-5, with unresolved D. The sequence derives from a human donor in good health (CMV status not recorded). Some clones in this sample may be carry-over from other donors' samples. The input for sequencing was cultured CD8+ T cells from PBMCs, taken from culture after CMV antigen stimulation. As DNA, the CDR3 is TGTGCCAGCAGTGGTAAGATGTATAGCAATCAGCCCCAGCATTTT. Translation gives CASSGKMYSNQPQHF.